This T cell receptor (beta chain) appears in the sequencing data of a study of blood T cells in healthy people across ages. The study, taken as a whole, reports: Higher diversity, along with more naive CD4+ cells, distinguished long-lived donors from aged donors. While age rose, TCR beta diversity per million T cells dropped in a roughly linear way.

Donation came from healthy Caucasian individuals in Russia who were aged roughly 6 to 100. Peripheral blood was drawn, about 9.7 milliliters per donor. Trimming shortened V by 3 bases and J by 7 bases, and 16 bases separated the two germline ends. The germline gives CDR1 MNHEY, CDR2 SMNVEV (reference sequence). The CDR3 has 14 amino acids. Using a J-beta primer mix together with a sample-barcoded 5' primer, a second PCR was run for 7 to 11 cycles. TCRdb re-called the 5' RACE reads with MiXCR, one entry per CDR3 protein. The sample carries about 970,000 distinct CDR3 sequences, roughly 51% recorded once. With regard to this clonotype: Its specificity is unknown.

The chain couples TRBV27 to TRBJ2-7; the D gene could be TRBD1 or TRBD2 (5 bases each). The sequencing sample was made of blood. The sequence was obtained from a woman aged 55-69 years in good health. The CDR3 spells CASSFRGWHSEQYF. The CDR3, as DNA: TGTGCCAGCAGTTTTCGGGGCTGGCATTCGGAGCAGTACTTC.